This T cell receptor beta chain was found in a study of T-cell reconstitution after alpha-beta-depleted transplantation in children. From germline, CDR1 is SQVTM and CDR2 ANQGSEA. V was trimmed by 6 bases and J by 2 bases, leaving 14 bases between them. The CDR3 has 14 amino acids. The authors prepared the TCRbeta library with unique molecular identifiers. Using its own MiXCR run on the PCR reads, TCRdb lists one record per CDR3 protein. The data hold around 300,000 distinct CDR3 sequences, with around a tenth observed a single time. This clonotype was seen many times. The sequencing used peripheral blood, collected 180 days after TCRalphabeta/CD19-depleted stem cell transplant. This TCR came from a male patient between 2 and 9 years old who had a stem cell transplant for chronic granulomatous disease, so the T cells may come from the graft donor. The chain has TRBV29-1 and TRBJ1-3, with D unclear. This CDR3 reads CSVEKVGAGNTIYF. The CDR3 DNA reads as TGCAGCGTCGAGAAGGTCGGCGCTGGAAACACCATATATTTT. Drawing the rest from reference TRBV29-1 and TRBJ1-3, the complete variable domain is SAVISQKPSRDICQRGTSLTIQCQVDSQVTMMFWYRQQPGQSLTLIATANQGSEATYESGFVIDKFPISRPNLTFSTLTVSNMSPEDSSIYLCSVEKVGAGNTIYFGEGSWLTVV.